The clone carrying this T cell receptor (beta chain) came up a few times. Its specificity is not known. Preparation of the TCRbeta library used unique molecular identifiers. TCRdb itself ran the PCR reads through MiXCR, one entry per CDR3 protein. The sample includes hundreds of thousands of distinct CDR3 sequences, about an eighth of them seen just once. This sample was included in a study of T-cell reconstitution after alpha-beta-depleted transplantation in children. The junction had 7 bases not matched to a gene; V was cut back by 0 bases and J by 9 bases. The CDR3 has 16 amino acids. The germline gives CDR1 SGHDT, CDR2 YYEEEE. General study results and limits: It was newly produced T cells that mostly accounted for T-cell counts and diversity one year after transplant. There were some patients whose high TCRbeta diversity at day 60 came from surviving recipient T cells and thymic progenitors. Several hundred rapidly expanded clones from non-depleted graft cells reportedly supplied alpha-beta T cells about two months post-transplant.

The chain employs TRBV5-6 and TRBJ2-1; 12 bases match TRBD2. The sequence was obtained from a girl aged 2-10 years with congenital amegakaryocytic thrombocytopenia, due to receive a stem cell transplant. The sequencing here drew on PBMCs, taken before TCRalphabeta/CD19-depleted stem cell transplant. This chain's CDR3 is CASSLVRTSGTGEQFF. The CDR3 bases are TGTGCCAGCAGCTTGGTTAGGACTAGCGGGACGGGTGAGCAGTTCTTC. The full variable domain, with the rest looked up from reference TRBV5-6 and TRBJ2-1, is DAGVTQSPTHLIKTRGQQVTLRCSPKSGHDTVSWYQQALGQGPQFIFQYYEEEERQRGNFPDRFSGHQFPNYSSELNVNALLLGDSALYLCASSLVRTSGTGEQFFGPGTRLTVL.